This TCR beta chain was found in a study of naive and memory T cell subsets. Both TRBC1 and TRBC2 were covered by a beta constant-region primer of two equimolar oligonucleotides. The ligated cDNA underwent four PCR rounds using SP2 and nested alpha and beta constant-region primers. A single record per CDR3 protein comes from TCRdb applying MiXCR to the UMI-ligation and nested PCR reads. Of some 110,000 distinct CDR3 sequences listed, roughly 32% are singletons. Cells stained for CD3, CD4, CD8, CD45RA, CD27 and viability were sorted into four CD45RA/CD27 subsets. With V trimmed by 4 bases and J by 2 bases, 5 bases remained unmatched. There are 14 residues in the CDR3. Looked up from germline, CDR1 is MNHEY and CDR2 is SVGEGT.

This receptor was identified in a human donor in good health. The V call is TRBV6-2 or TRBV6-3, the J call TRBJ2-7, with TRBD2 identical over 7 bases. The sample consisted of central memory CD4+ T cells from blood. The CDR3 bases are TGTGCCAGCAGTTGGAAGCGGGATACCTACGAGCAGTACTTC. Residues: CASSWKRDTYEQYF.